This record looks at one T cell receptor beta chain sequence and its context. V shed 6 bases and J 1 base; nucleotides not matched to a gene: 5. The CDR3 has 15 amino acids. Germline V gene sequence: CDR1 LNHDA, CDR2 SQIVND (reference sequence). Participants reported their clinical history, and cohort assignment relied on those reports. Original data processing: Cell counts per sample came from amplifying reference gene primers. Data came from immunoSEQ multiplex PCR; TCRdb stores just in-frame clones and leaves some out. That table furnishes V, J and clone size, whereas the DNA furnished D and trimming. The sample holds roughly 130,000 clones, less than 90% seen once. The entry originates in a study of blood T cell repertoires in COVID-19.

The chain couples TRBV19 to TRBJ2-3, with 9 bases aligning to TRBD2. The TCR sequence derives from a man aged 35 to 55 with acute COVID-19. The specimen was PBMCs or T cells enriched from blood (not recorded which). Here the CDR3 DNA reads TGTGCCAGTAGCCACTTAGCGGGAGGCACAGATACGCAGTATTTT. Amino acids: CASSHLAGGTDTQYF.